This TCR beta chain was found in a study of CD8 T cells in Susac syndrome (dated by TCRdb to about 2019). For the study in its entirety: Of the Susac syndrome patients who were sequenced, eight were in clinical remission while 5 or 6 had clinically active disease. At blood withdrawal, Susac syndrome patients were therapy-naive, treated with corticosteroids (with IVIg additionally given to some), or treated with IVIg alone. The study used repertoire sequencing to test whether antigen drove CD8+ T cell activation and differentiation in Susac syndrome.

RNA was extracted with the RNeasy kit and 0.5 to 1 ug was reverse transcribed using random hexamers. The immunoSEQ multiplex PCR assay, which covers 54 Vbeta and 13 Jbeta segments, was used to amplify TCR beta CDR3 regions. Bias from PCR amplification was corrected by using a synthetic template baseline for primer optimization and for computational correction. The source study handled its data this way. Reads were annotated to V, D and J genes according to IMGT and were analyzed with immunoSEQ Analyzer, with only productive sequences retained. To calculate clonality, Shannon entropy was normalized by log2 of the number of productive unique sequences and then subtracted from one. For each patient and control, public and private clones were evaluated within the 100 most prevalent clones. A clone was defined as Susac-specific if it was absent from the healthy and MS cohorts, from some 980 published viral clones and from other ImmuneACCESS disease sequences. TCRdb redid the processing of the public reads, applying fastp at Q25 and MiXCR, and retained in-frame beta chains. Every distinct CDR3 protein forms one entry, paired with its most common genes and DNA. TCRdb's processing, not the study's, gives the V and J calls here. Across this sample there are roughly 150,000 distinct CDR3 sequences, with roughly 95% seen only once. Together, the top ten hold about 0.16% of the sample.

V and J are trimmed by 4 bases and 2 bases, and the gene matches miss 4 bases of the junction. The germline V gene supplies CDR1 SQVTM and CDR2 ANQGSEA. The CDR3 spans 13 residues, from the cysteine through the phenylalanine. CDR3 DNA only is kept here, 39 bases in frame from base 1. This clonotype was picked up one time. Its antigen is unknown. It has no much larger one-base neighbor in the sample; base qualities were not kept. A single read constitutes weak evidence. Broader findings and caveats from the paper: The TCR sequencing and HLA analysis was acknowledged to have included a relatively small number of individuals. In patients with Susac syndrome, the CD4+ T cell repertoire showed no detectable clonal expansion.

High-throughput TCR beta sequencing profiled peripheral blood CD8+ and CD4+ T cells from healthy donors, Susac syndrome patients and multiple sclerosis patients. The Susac syndrome patients fulfilled recently defined diagnostic criteria for either definite or probable disease. Bulk CD8+ and CD4+ T cells were purified by magnetic negative isolation, whereas CD8+ TEMRA cells were enriched by FACS. Blood was drawn into EDTA tubes, processed within 24 hours, and PBMCs were isolated by density gradient centrifugation. PBMCs destined for TCR sequencing were cryopreserved in liquid nitrogen and later thawed in a 37 °C water bath. The sorted or isolated CD4+, CD8+ and CD8+ TEMRA cells had a purity of 90% or higher.

This sequence originates from a human donor with Susac syndrome. Sequences were obtained from CD4+ T cells from PBMCs. The chain joins TRBV29-1 to TRBJ1-1, with 7 junctional bases fitting TRBD1. The CDR3 loop reads CSVGGTVNTEAFF. The nucleotide sequence reads TGCAGCGTTGGCGGGACAGTTAACACTGAAGCTTTCTTT.